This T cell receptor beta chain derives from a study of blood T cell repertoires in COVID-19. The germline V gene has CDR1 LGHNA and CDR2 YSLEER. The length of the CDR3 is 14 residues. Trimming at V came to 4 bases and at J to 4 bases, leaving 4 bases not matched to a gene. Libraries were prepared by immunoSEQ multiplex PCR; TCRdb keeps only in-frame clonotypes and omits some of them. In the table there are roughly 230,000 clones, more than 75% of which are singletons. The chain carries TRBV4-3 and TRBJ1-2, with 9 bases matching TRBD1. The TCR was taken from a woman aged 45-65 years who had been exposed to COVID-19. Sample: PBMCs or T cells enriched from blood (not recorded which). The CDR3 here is CASSPDRGGYGYTF. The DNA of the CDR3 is TGCGCCAGCAGCCCTGACAGGGGGGGCTATGGCTACACCTTC.